The 8 T cell receptor beta chains below come from one sample, sequenced in a study of control samples from healthy donors and cancer patients. Clones were read by immunoSEQ multiplex PCR, and TCRdb kept only the in-frame ones, dropping some. This table holds just over 150,000 clones, around 90% found once. Sequencing used blood. The receptors come from a man aged 30-40 years in good health.

The genes are TRBV5-5 and TRBJ1-1, with D possibly matching TRBD1 (6 bases). CDR1 and CDR2 (germline): SGHKS, YYEKEE (reference sequence). The CDR3 is made up of 14 amino acids. V dropped 1 base and J dropped 5 bases, with 12 bases sitting between them. The CDR3 sequence: CASSLRPGVTEAFF. CDR3 nucleotides: TGTGCCAGCAGCTTGCGGCCAGGGGTTACTGAAGCTTTCTTT.

The CDR3 nucleotides are TGTGCCAGCAGTCCGGGGCGCCCCTATGGCTACACCTTC. Encoded protein: CASSPGRPYGYTF. The chain combines TRBV12-3 or TRBV12-4 with TRBJ1-2; the D gene is possibly TRBD1 (5 bases). V lost 5 bases and J 4 bases, leaving 11 bases between the germline ends. The CDR3 runs to 13 residues.

This chain uses TRBV6-5 with TRBJ1-1, with a tentative D call TRBD1 (6 bases). CDR3 length: 12 residues. Germline V gene lookup returns CDR1 MNHEY and CDR2 SVGAGI. V lost 6 bases and J lost 5, with 10 bases in between. This chain's CDR3 is CASSSTGTEAFF. The CDR3, as DNA: TGTGCCAGCAGCTCCACAGGGACTGAAGCTTTCTTT.

The rearrangement links TRBV4-3 to TRBJ2-3, with a weak D call TRBD2 (6 bases). The CDR3 loop spans 17 amino acids. The ends were cut back, 4 bases at V and 0 bases at J, with 17 bases in the middle. From germline, CDR1 is LGHNA and CDR2 YSLEER. The CDR3: CASSPNYGGWSTDTQYF. The DNA of the CDR3 is TGCGCCAGCAGCCCGAATTACGGGGGATGGAGCACAGATACGCAGTATTTT.

The rearrangement joins TRBV6-5 to TRBJ2-7; 7 nucleotides line up with TRBD1. This CDR3 has 15 amino acids. Trimming removed 0 bases from V and 3 bases from J; junction bases left unmatched: 5. Germline assignment: CDR1 MNHEY and CDR2 SVGAGI. The CDR3, as DNA: TGTGCCAGCAGTTACTCGCCGGGACAGAGCTACGAGCAGTACTTC. It yields the protein CASSYSPGQSYEQYF.

The rearrangement links TRBV28 to TRBJ1-2; 7 nucleotides align to TRBD1. Germline CDR1 reads MDHEN; CDR2 reads SYDVKM. With 6 bases clipped from V and 3 bases from J, the junction kept 4 bases outside the gene matches. This CDR3 has 13 residues. Written as DNA, the CDR3 is TGTGCCAGCAGCATCGACAGGGACTATGGCTACACCTTC. Translation gives CASSIDRDYGYTF.

This chain uses TRBV30 with TRBJ1-1; D gene uncertain. V was cut by 2 bases and J by 8 bases, with 6 bases left in between. The V gene's germline CDR1 is GTSNPN and CDR2 SVGIG (reference sequence). The CDR3 consists of 10 residues. CDR3 protein: CAWSPLEAFF. In DNA, the CDR3 is TGTGCCTGGAGTCCGCTCGAAGCTTTCTTT.

This sequence joins TRBV4-1 and TRBJ2-6; unclear D gene. The germline gives CDR1 MGHRA, CDR2 YSYEKL. V dropped 0 bases and J dropped 2 bases, with 8 bases sitting between them. The CDR3 runs 16 residues. CDR3: CASSQEGFPGANVLTF. The CDR3 nucleotides are TGCGCCAGCAGCCAAGAGGGGTTCCCTGGGGCCAACGTCCTGACTTTC.